Sequencing of this T cell receptor beta chain was carried out in a study of preoperative IRX-2 immunotherapy in early breast cancer. Profiling relied on immunoSEQ multiplex PCR, and the TCRdb table lists in-frame clones only, not all of them. The sample lists 25,000 to 30,000 clones; roughly four fifths were seen once. Treatment meaning: preoperative locoregional IRX-2 cytokine immunotherapy. Samples came from a phase Ib trial of preoperative locoregional IRX-2 cytokine immunotherapy. Looked up from germline, CDR1 is SGHRS and CDR2 is YFSETQ. CDR3 size: 14 residues. Trimming at V came to 4 bases and at J to 4 bases, leaving 7 bases not matched to a gene.

The sample consisted of lymph node tissue, taken after IRX-2 immunotherapy. V gene TRBV5-1 combines with J gene TRBJ1-1; 7 nucleotides align to TRBD1. The clonotype comes from a human donor with breast cancer. The CDR3 DNA follows: TGCGCCAGCAGCCAGGGGGTTCTAGGCACTGAAGCTTTCTTT. It specifies CASSQGVLGTEAFF.